The text below deals with one T cell receptor (beta chain). Antigen specificity is unknown. Different DNA sequences within this sample yield the same CDR3. The sample comes from a study of cytomegalovirus exposure and HLA in healthy donors. Study outcomes and limitations: HLA restriction was apparent for most CMV-associated TCR beta chains in a later analysis. For TCR beta chains, V- and J-gene trimming was later linked to a missense DCLRE1C variant. In an earlier analysis, most TCR beta V segments were productive about 87% or about 30% of the time. In vitro experiments confirmed that three CMV-associated chains were specific for CMV antigens.

PCR primers comprised 60 Vbeta and 13 Jbeta primers. Some clones are missing from TCRdb's copy, which holds only in-frame ones; the method was immunoSEQ multiplex PCR. The table shows 150,000 to 200,000 clones, with roughly 79% occurring only once. CDR1 LNHDA and CDR2 SQIVND come from the germline V gene (reference sequence). CDR3 length: 13 amino acids. Trimming left V 0 bases short and J 3 bases short, with 6 bases between. The sequencing input was PBMCs. The V call is TRBV19, the J call TRBJ2-7, with a tentative D call TRBD1 (6 bases). The source of this sequence is a young man in good health and CMV-seronegative. For the CDR3, the DNA is TGTGCCAGTAGTATAGAGACAGGCTACGAGCAGTACTTC. Translated: CASSIETGYEQYF.